This T cell receptor beta chain was sequenced in a study of blood T cell repertoires in COVID-19. Background on the study: Whether acute or convalescent, the COVID-19 samples came from the United States, Italy and Spain. PBMCs, B-cell-depleted T cells, or T cells were the source of the cDNA or gDNA that made up the material.

CDR1 is SGHDT and CDR2 is YYEEEE in the germline V gene. After removal of 3 bases from V and 4 bases from J, the junction contained 3 bases not matched to a gene. The CDR3 is 14 residues long. Original data processing: Estimation of nucleated cell counts relied on the amplification of reference gene primers. The data were produced by immunoSEQ multiplex PCR, yet TCRdb's version contains in-frame clones alone and is incomplete. V, J and clone size reflect that table, while D and trimming were determined from the DNA. The sample has about 83,000 clones; more than 85% are singletons. J is TRBJ2-3 and V is TRBV5-6; 9 nucleotides line up with TRBD1. The receptor was isolated from an older man with active or convalescent COVID-19. Sequenced: peripheral blood. The CDR3 reads CASSSGQGPDTQYF. The CDR3 region has the DNA TGTGCCAGCAGCTCGGGACAGGGCCCAGATACGCAGTATTTT.